The present entry profiles one T cell receptor beta chain with its context. No cognate antigen has been identified for it. These reads were obtained on an Illumina HiSeq 2000. 5'RACE template switching, by which a universal primer site and unique molecular identifiers were added, was used to make TCR beta cDNA libraries. cDNA synthesis was primed from the TCR beta constant segment and was followed by two successive PCR amplification steps. The paper's data handling went like this. Reads were demultiplexed and grouped by UMI with MIGEC, and clonotypes were assembled and quantified with MiTCR. To exclude erroneous sequences, any TCR cDNA sequence not supported by at least two reads was discarded. The tcR package was used for downstream repertoire analysis, with clonotypes matched between fractions based on CDR3 nucleotide sequence plus V segment. VDJmatch was used to annotate antigen specificity against VDJdb, with one amino acid substitution allowed in CDR3. Once TCRdb had reprocessed the reads, it stored one entry per CDR3 protein sequence and supplied no DNA. The V and J calls come from TCRdb's annotation, not from the publication. The sample's table covers more than 120,000 distinct CDR3 sequences. The top ten hold 10% to 15% of the sample.

To determine HCMV serostatus, a commercial ELISA kit was used to detect HCMV-specific IgG in serum. Peripheral blood mononuclear cells were isolated from blood by Ficoll density gradient centrifugation. The sample is drawn from a study of T cells expressing NK-cell markers (dated by TCRdb to 2020 to 2022). Study-level background: Under ten donors provided sorted CD3+CD56+NKG2C+, CD3+CD56+NKG2C- and CD3+CD56-NKG2C+ T-cell subsets, whose TCR beta-chain repertoires were profiled. Among the eight sequenced donors, seven were HCMV-seropositive and one was HCMV-seronegative. Randomly selected healthy volunteers, three men and five women, were used as the eight sequenced donors. Sequencing of the libraries produced 2 x 150 bp reads on Illumina HiSeq 2000/2500, MiSeq or NextSeq. Study-wide conclusions, independent of this receptor: Whether the expanded NKG2C-expressing T cell clones were specific for HCMV antigens was left unclear. Those dominant clonotypes were again the most abundant among CD3+CD56-NKG2C+ cells in a few donors, at roughly 25-65%. In about six donors, the dominant CD3+CD56+NKG2C+ clonotypes were found to rank among the top 10 CD8+ clonotypes and to make up 1.0-7.0% of CD8+ T cells.

Sequences LNHDA (CDR1) and SQIVND (CDR2) are obtained from the germline V gene (reference sequence). The CDR3 covers 17 residues, taking in both the cysteine and the phenylalanine. DNA was not recorded. This TCR derives from a man younger than 35 in good health. Donor details come from another sample of the same person, matched by shared clones. The chain uses TRBV19 and TRBJ2-1. The sample was blood T cells: a sorted CD56 or NKG2C T cell subset, CD4+ or CD8+ T cells, or bulk PBMC T cells (not recorded which). The CDR3 here reads CASSKPLRREVYNEQFF.